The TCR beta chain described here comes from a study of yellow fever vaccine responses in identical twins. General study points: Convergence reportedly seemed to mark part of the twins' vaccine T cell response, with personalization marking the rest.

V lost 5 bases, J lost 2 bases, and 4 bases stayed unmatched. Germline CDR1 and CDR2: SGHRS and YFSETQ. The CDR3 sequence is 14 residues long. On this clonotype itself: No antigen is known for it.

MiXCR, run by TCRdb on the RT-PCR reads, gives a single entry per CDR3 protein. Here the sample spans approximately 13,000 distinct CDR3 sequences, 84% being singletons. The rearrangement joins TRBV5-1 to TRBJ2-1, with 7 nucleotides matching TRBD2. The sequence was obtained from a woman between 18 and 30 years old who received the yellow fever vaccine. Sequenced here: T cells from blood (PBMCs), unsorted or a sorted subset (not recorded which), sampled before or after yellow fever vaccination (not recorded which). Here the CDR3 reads CASRLALTYNEQFF. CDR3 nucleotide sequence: TGCGCCAGCAGACTAGCGTTGACCTACAATGAGCAGTTCTTC.